This paragraph covers one T cell receptor (beta chain) sequence. This entry belongs to a study of monozygotic twins with inflammatory bowel disease. CDR3 size: 19 residues. Germline CDR1 is MNHEY and CDR2 is SMNVEV (reference sequence). Whole blood supplied total RNA, and T cells were not sorted. For each CDR3 protein, TCRdb gives one entry from its re-call of the 5' RACE reads, without DNA. The sample table sets out approximately 400,000 distinct CDR3 sequences. This receptor was obtained from a human donor with ulcerative colitis or Crohn's disease, or a healthy co-twin of an affected twin (not recorded which). Sequencing was done on a sample of blood. This sequence joins TRBV27 and TRBJ1-4; without DNA, the TCRdb call of TRBD1 cannot be checked. The CDR3 loop reads CASSTGKPGQTSTNEKLFF.